The source of this T cell receptor (beta chain) is a study of graft-versus-host responses after intestinal transplantation. Study information: Recipients had multivisceral, liver-intestinal, or isolated intestinal transplants. Anti-thymocyte globulin induction was given to all recipients, followed by tacrolimus and steroids for about 3 years. Points from the study as a whole: GvH clones surfaced in recipient marrow, some emerging earlier in ileum or blood. Allografts from individuals with graft-donor T cell macrochimerism displayed high graft-versus-host to host-versus-graft clonal ratios.

Details on this clone: Its antigen is undetermined.

V dropped 2 bases and J dropped 0; count of bases not matched to a gene: 10. This CDR3 has 18 residues. The germline V gene has CDR1 MGHRA and CDR2 YSYEKL. The method was immunoSEQ multiplex PCR; TCRdb's version includes in-frame clones alone and lacks a portion of them. Found here are tens of thousands of clones, about 91% of them singletons; the top ten hold approximately 0.48%. Source: unstimulated CD8+ T cells sorted from spleen or lymph node cells, taken before intestinal transplant. The chain recombines TRBV4-1 with TRBJ1-5; 7 bases are a match to TRBD1. The origin of this receptor is a human donor who received an intestinal transplant. In DNA form, the CDR3 reads TGCGCCAGCAGCCAAAAATTCAGGGGGTTTTATAGCAATCAGCCCCAGCATTTT. Amino acids: CASSQKFRGFYSNQPQHF.